This T cell receptor beta chain was sequenced in a study of vaccination and CD4 T cells after COVID-19. V shed 0 bases and J shed 6 bases, with 10 bases lying between them. The CDR3 sequence is 14 residues long. About this clonotype: Its antigen is unknown.

An Oncomine TCR Beta short-read assay was used to sequence the DNA from cultured CD4+ T cells. MiXCR, applied by TCRdb to the PCR reads, yields one record per CDR3 protein. Altogether around 20,000 distinct CDR3 sequences are present, 30% to 40% being singletons, with the ten largest covering 14% to 15%. Noted treatment: approximately 9-day PBMC culture with coronavirus spike peptide pools or control peptides (ViraFEST assay). J is TRBJ2-3 and V is TRBV23-1; D call uncertain. TRBV23-1 is identified as an open reading frame with a role that is uncertain. The receptor was derived from a human donor with COVID-19. Input material: cultured CD4+ T cells from blood. This CDR3 is CASSQSPPGDTQYF. The CDR3 DNA sequence: TGCGCCAGCAGTCAATCGCCCCCTGGGGATACGCAGTATTTT.